This record concerns one TCR beta chain sequence. In the same sample, other DNA sequences code for this CDR3. The method was immunoSEQ multiplex PCR; TCRdb's version includes in-frame clones alone and lacks a portion of them. The sample includes approximately 1.1 million clones, more than 75% of them seen just once. These data come from a study of shared clonotypes between healthy human individuals. Across the study: Per-donor plates numbered three CD4 naive, three CD4 memory, two CD8 naive and one CD8 memory.

The CDR3 runs 13 residues. V shed 1 base and J shed 7 bases, with 8 bases lying between them. CDR1 and CDR2 (germline): PRHDT, FYEKMQ (reference sequence). This clonotype was sampled from a young man in good health. Some clones in this sample may be carry-over from other donors' samples. The sample was memory CD4+ T cells from PBMCs. Subset here: CD45RA-negative fraction. This chain joins TRBV13 and TRBJ1-5; TRBD1 might be the D (5 bases). CDR3 loop: CASSLDRDQPQHF. The DNA of the CDR3 is TGTGCCAGCAGCTTAGATAGGGACCAGCCCCAGCATTTT.